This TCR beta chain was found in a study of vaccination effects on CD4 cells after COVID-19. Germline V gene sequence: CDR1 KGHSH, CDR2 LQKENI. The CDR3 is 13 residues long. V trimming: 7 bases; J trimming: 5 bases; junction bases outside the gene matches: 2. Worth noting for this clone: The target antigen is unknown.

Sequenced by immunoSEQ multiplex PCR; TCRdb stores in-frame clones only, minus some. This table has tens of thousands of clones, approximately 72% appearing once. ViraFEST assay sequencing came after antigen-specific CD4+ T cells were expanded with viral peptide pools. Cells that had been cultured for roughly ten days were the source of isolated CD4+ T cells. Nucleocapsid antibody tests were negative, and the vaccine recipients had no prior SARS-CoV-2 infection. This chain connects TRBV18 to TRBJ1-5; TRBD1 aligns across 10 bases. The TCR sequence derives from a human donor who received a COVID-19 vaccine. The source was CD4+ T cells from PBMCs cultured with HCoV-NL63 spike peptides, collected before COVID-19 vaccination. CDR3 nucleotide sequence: TGTGCCAGCTGCGGACAGGGGGATCAGCCCCAGCATTTT. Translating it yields CASCGQGDQPQHF.